Listed here is a single T cell receptor (beta chain). No antigen is known for it. The CDR3 extends over 13 amino acids. V was trimmed by 7 bases and J by 5 bases, leaving 14 bases between them. Germline CDR1 reads LNHDA; CDR2 reads SQIVND (reference sequence). This record belongs to a study of cytomegalovirus exposure and HLA in healthy donors. General study results and limits: TRBV6-2, TRBV6-3 and other indistinguishable V segments were excluded.

60 Vbeta and 13 Jbeta primers were used in PCR. The table came from immunoSEQ multiplex PCR; TCRdb's copy has only in-frame clones and leaves some out. The sample includes roughly 100,000 clones, 74% seen only once; the top ten take roughly 2.5%. The chain couples TRBV19 to TRBJ1-2, with TRBD1 as a possible D gene (6 bases). The clonotype originates from a man over 45 in good health and CMV-seropositive. The sequenced sample was PBMCs. The chain's CDR3 is CASKNREGYGYTF. CDR3 in DNA: TGTGCCAGTAAAAACAGGGAGGGTTATGGCTACACCTTC.